The TCR beta chain under discussion was sequenced for a study of shared clonotypes between healthy human individuals. Study observations and caveats: A reduction in generation probabilities was seen for non-shared clonotypes relative to those shared by all four donors. Naive subsets generally exceeded memory subsets in estimated richness.

CDR1 ENHRY and CDR2 SYGVKD come from the germline V gene. The CDR3 runs 15 residues. V lost 6 bases to trimming and J lost 0 bases; unmatched junction nucleotides: 4. Worth noting for this clone: The antigen is unknown.

This table comes from immunoSEQ multiplex PCR, and its TCRdb copy is limited to in-frame clones, with some not included. The sample shows roughly 2.6 million clones, more than 90% of them seen only once. This chain joins TRBV10-3 and TRBJ2-7, with 11 positions matching TRBD2. The sequenced material came from naive CD4+ T cells sorted from blood. Subset denoted: CD45RA+ positively selected. This TCR derives from a man between 18 and 29 years old in good health. The CDR3 region has the DNA TGTGCCATCAGCTTAGCGGGGGGGAACTCCTACGAGCAGTACTTC. Amino acids: CAISLAGGNSYEQYF.